This T cell receptor beta chain was sequenced during a study of OX40 agonist ivuxolimab in advanced cancers. The CDR3 extends over 14 amino acids. CDR1 is GTSNPN and CDR2 is SVGIG in the germline V gene (reference sequence). The repertoire was sequenced with immunoSEQ multiplex PCR; TCRdb's copy has only in-frame clones and lacks some. The profile shows about 93,000 clones, under 95% of them singletons. The sequence came from an adult with an advanced solid tumor such as melanoma, head and neck, liver or kidney cancer. This sequence joins TRBV30 and TRBJ2-5, with TRBD2 identical over 11 bases. Matching the DNA end better, TRBJ2-7 makes the J call doubtful. The material was CD4+ or CD8+ T cells sorted from blood, obtained in a trial of the OX40 agonist ivuxolimab. CDR3: CAWSRTSGLGEQYF. The CDR3 DNA follows: TGTGCCTGGAGCAGGACTAGCGGGTTAGGCGAGCAGTACTTC.